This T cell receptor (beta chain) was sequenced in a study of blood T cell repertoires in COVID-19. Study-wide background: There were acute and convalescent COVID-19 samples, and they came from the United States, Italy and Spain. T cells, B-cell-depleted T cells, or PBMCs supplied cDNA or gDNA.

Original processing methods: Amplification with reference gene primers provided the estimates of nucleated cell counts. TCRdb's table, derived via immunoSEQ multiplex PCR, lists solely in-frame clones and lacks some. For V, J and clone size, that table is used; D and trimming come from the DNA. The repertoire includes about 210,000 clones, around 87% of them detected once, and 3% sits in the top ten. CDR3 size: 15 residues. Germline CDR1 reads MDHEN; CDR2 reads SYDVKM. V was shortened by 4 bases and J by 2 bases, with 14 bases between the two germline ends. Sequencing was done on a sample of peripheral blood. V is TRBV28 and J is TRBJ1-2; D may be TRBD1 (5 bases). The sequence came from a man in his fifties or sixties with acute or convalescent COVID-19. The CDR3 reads CASSSVRAGNYGYTF. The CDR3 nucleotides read TGTGCCAGCAGTTCTGTCAGGGCGGGGAACTATGGCTACACCTTC.